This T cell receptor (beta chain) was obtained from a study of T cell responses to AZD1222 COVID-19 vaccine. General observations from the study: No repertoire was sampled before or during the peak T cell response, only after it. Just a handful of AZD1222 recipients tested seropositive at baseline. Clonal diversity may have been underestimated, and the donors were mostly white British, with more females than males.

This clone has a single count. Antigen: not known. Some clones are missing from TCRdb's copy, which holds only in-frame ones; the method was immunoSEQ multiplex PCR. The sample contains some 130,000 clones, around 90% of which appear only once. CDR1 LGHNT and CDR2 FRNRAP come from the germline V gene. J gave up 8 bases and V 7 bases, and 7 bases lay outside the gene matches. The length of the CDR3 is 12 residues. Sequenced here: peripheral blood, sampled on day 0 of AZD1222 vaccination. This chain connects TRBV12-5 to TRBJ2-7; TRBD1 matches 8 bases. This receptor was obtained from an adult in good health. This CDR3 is CASEGQGPQQYF. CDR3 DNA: TGTGCTAGTGAAGGACAGGGACCCCAGCAGTACTTC.